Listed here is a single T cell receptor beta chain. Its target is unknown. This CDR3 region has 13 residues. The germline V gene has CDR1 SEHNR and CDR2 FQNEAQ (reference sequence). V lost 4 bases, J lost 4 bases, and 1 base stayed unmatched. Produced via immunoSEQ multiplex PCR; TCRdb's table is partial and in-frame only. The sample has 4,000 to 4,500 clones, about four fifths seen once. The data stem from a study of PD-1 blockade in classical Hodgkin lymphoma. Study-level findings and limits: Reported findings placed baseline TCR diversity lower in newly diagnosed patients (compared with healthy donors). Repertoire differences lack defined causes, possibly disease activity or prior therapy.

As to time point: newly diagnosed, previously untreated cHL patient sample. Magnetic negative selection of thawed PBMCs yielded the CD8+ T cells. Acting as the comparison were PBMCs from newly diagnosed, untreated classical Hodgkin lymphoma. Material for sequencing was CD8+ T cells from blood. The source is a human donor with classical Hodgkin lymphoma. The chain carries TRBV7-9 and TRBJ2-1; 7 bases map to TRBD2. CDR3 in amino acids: CASSYGGYNEQFF. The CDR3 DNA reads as TGTGCCAGCAGCTACGGGGGGTACAATGAGCAGTTCTTC.